This T cell receptor (beta chain) was sequenced during a study of blood T cell repertoires in COVID-19. About the study: Samples taken during acute and convalescent COVID-19 were collected in the United States, Italy and Spain. Sample material is recorded as cDNA or gDNA derived from T cells, B-cell-depleted T cells, or PBMCs.

CDR3 length equals 15 residues. J gave up 1 base and V 3 bases, and 1 base lay outside the gene matches. Germline V lookup: CDR1 KGHSH, CDR2 LQKENI. In the source study's methods: Quantification of nucleated cells was approximated via reference gene primer amplification. Repertoires were generated with immunoSEQ multiplex PCR, while TCRdb's copy carries only in-frame clones and drops some. The DNA was the basis for D and trimming; V, J and clone size are from that table. The table shows 230,000 or so clones, with 75% to 85% occurring only once. Seattle enrolled patients during active infection and tracked them longitudinally.

The material sequenced was peripheral blood. This TCR was recovered from an elderly woman with COVID-19, enrolled during active disease. The gene calls are TRBV18 and TRBJ1-2, with 11 positions matching TRBD1. The CDR3 spells CASSPDRGLNYGYTF. CDR3 bases: TGTGCCAGCTCACCGGACAGGGGGCTTAACTATGGCTACACCTTC.